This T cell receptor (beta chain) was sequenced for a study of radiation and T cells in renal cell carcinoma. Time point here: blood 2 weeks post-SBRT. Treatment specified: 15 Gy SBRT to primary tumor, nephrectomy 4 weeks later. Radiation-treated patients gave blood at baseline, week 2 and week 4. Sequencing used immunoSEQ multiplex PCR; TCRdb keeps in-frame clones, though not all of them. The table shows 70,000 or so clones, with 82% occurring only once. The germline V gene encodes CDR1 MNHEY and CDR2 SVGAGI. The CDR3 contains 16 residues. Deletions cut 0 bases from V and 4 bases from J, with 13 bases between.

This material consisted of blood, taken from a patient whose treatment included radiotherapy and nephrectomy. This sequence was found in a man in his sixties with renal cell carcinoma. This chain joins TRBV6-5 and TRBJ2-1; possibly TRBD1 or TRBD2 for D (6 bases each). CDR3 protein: CASSYSLQGGYNEQFF. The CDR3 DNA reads TGTGCCAGCAGTTACTCGTTACAGGGAGGTTACAATGAGCAGTTCTTC.